This T cell receptor beta chain emerged from a study of cytomegalovirus exposure and HLA in healthy donors. Findings of the study overall: About 87% or about 30% of the time was how often most TCR beta V segments were productive, according to an earlier analysis. There were about 160 TCR beta chains listed as cytomegalovirus-associated.

CDR3 length equals 17 residues. Trimming took off 0 bases at V and 6 bases at J, with 19 bases between the two ends. Looked up from germline, CDR1 is SGHRS and CDR2 is YFSETQ. 60 Vbeta and 13 Jbeta primers were used in PCR. Original handling: An analysis performed later counted around 80 million unique TCR beta chains (approximately 12 million of them shared). The protocol was immunoSEQ multiplex PCR, while the TCRdb copy is restricted to in-frame clones and leaves out a portion. V and J calls and clone size follow that table, whereas D and trimming were derived from the DNA. The sample lists 110,000 to 150,000 clones, approximately 80% seen once, with around 3.9% in the top ten. For this clone: Its antigen remains unidentified.

The J gene is TRBJ2-1, the V gene TRBV5-1; possibly TRBD1 for D (5 bases). This clonotype was sampled from a man aged 40-49 years in good health and CMV-seropositive. The material sequenced was PBMCs. The CDR3 region has the DNA TGCGCCAGCAGCTTGGCCCTCCAGGGAACCAAGTTCAATGAGCAGTTCTTC. It specifies CASSLALQGTKFNEQFF.